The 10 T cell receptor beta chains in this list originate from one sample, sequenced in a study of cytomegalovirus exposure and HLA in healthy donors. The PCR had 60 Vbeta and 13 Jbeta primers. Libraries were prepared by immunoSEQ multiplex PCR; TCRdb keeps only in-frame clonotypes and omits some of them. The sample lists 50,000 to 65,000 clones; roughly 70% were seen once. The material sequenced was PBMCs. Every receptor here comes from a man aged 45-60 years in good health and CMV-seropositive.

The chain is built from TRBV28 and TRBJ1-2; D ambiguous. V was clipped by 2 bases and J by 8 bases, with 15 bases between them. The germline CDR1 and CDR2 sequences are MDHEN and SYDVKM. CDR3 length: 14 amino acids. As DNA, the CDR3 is TGTGCCAGCAGTTTACCTCTGGGCCTTCGGGGCTACACCTTC. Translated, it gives CASSLPLGLRGYTF.

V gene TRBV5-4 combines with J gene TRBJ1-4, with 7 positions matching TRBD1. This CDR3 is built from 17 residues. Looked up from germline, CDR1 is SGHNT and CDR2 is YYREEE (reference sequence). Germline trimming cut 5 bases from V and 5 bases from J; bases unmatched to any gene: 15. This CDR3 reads CASRSTGYRGQNEKLFF. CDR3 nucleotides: TGTGCCAGCAGATCGACCGGCTACAGGGGTCAGAATGAAAAACTGTTTTTT.

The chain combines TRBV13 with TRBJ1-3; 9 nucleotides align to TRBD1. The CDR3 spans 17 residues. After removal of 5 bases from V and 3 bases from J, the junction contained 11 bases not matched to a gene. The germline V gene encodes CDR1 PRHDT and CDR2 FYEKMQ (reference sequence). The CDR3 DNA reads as TGTGCCAGCAGCCCCGGACAGGGGATGATTAGTGGAAACACCATATATTTT. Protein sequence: CASSPGQGMISGNTIYF.

In nucleotides, the CDR3 is TGTGCCAGTCCCAGCGGCAGCAATGAGCAGTACTTC. Its translation: CASPSGSNEQYF. V gene TRBV2 combines with J gene TRBJ2-7; D is perhaps TRBD2 (5 bases). The CDR3 length is 12 residues. Trimming cost V 9 bases and J 7 bases, with 16 bases left between them. The germline V gene has CDR1 SNHLY and CDR2 FYNNEI.

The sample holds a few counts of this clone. CDR3 nucleotide sequence: TGTGCCAGCAGTTCTCGGCCGACAGGGGTTGAGACCCAGTACTTC. Translation gives CASSSRPTGVETQYF. This chain links TRBV27 with TRBJ2-5; TRBD1 matches at 8 bases. The CDR3 contains 15 residues. V gave up 4 bases and J gave up 5 bases; unmatched junction bases: 9. Germline lookup yields CDR1 MNHEY and CDR2 SMNVEV (reference sequence).

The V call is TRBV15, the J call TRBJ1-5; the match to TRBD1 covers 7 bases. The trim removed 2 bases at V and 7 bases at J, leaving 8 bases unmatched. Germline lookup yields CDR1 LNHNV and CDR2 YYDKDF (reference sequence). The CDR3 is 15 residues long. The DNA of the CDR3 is TGTGCCACCAGCAGACCGACAGGGATGGGGCAGCCCCAGCATTTT. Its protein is CATSRPTGMGQPQHF.

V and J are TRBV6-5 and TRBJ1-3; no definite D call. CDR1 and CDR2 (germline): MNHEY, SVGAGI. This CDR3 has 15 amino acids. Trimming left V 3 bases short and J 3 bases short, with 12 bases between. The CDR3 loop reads CASSYLPGYGNTIYF. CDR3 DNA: TGTGCCAGCAGTTATCTCCCGGGGTATGGAAACACCATATATTTT.

The CDR3 reads CASSPPGTPQINEQFF. CDR3 sequence (DNA): TGTGCCAGCTCACCGCCCGGGACTCCACAAATCAATGAGCAGTTCTTC. The gene calls are TRBV18 and TRBJ2-1; tentatively, D is TRBD2 (6 bases). The V gene lost 3 bases and the J gene lost 6 bases, with 18 bases spanning the gap. The CDR3 sequence is 16 residues long. Per germline, CDR1 KGHSH and CDR2 LQKENI.

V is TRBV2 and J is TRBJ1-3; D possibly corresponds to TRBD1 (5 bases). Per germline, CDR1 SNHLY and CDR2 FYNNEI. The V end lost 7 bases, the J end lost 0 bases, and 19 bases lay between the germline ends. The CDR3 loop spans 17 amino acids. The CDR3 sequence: CASMAGLRVLSGNTIYF. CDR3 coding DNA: TGTGCCAGCATGGCGGGGCTGAGGGTCCTCTCTGGAAACACCATATATTTT.

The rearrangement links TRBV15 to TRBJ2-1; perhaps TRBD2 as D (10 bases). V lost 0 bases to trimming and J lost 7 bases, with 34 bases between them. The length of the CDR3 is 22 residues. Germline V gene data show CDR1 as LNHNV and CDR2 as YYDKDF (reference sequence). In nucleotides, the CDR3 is TGTGCCACCAGCAGAGATCCCAAGGGACAGGGAAAGTCTAGCGGGAGTTTTAATGAGCAGTTCTTC. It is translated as CATSRDPKGQGKSSGSFNEQFF.